The 22 T cell receptor beta chains given below trace back to one sample, sequenced in a study of OX40 agonist ivuxolimab in advanced cancers. The protocol used for the library was the immunoSEQ multiplex PCR assay. Held by TCRdb, this immuneACCESS table contains in-frame sequences only and omits some clones. Under half of the omission traces to an unresolved V gene where checked; the cause of the rest is unknown. Present in this sample are thousands of clones, more than 60% of which were seen just once. Around 25% of the sample lies in the top ten. Sequencing used CD4+ or CD8+ T cells sorted from blood, obtained in a trial of the OX40 agonist ivuxolimab. These receptors all come from an adult with an advanced solid tumor such as melanoma, head and neck, liver or kidney cancer.

This chain joins TRBV13 and TRBJ2-5; 13 bases fit TRBD2. Germline V gene sequence: CDR1 PRHDT, CDR2 FYEKMQ (reference sequence). Trimming cost V 0 bases and J 5 bases; bases outside gene matches: 3. This CDR3 contains 16 residues. The CDR3 DNA reads TGTGCCAGCAGCTTAGGCGGACTAGCGGGAGATGAGACCCAGTACTTC. Its translation: CASSLGGLAGDETQYF. The whole variable domain, remainder taken from reference TRBV13 and TRBJ2-5, is AAGVIQSPRHLIKEKRETATLKCYPIPRHDTVYWYQQGPGQDPQFLISFYEKMQSDKGSIPDRFSAQQFSDYHSELNMSSLELGDSALYFCASSLGGLAGDETQYFGPGTRLLVL.

This chain links TRBV7-9 with TRBJ1-2, with D hard to call. V was cut by 7 bases and J by 8 bases, with 14 bases left in between. Germline CDR1 reads SEHNR; CDR2 reads FQNEAQ (reference sequence). This CDR3 spans 12 amino acids. This chain's CDR3 is CASTPPVFGYTF. CDR3 DNA sequence: TGTGCCAGCACCCCCCCAGTCTTCGGCTACACCTTC. The full variable domain, in which reference TRBV7-9 and TRBJ1-2 provide the parts outside the CDR3, is DTGVSQNPRHKITKRGQNVTFRCDPISEHNRLYWYRQTLGQGPEFLTYFQNEAQLEKSRLLSDRFSAERPKGSFSTLEIQRTEQGDSAMYLCASTPPVFGYTFGSGTRLTVV.

The V call is TRBV5-4, the J call TRBJ2-7; no reliable D call. Germline values: CDR1 SGHNT, CDR2 YYREEE (reference sequence). The CDR3 contains 11 residues. Trimming left V 1 base short and J 5 bases short, with 4 bases between. The CDR3 DNA sequence: TGTGCCAGCAGCTTGCTACACGAGCAGTACTTC. Protein product: CASSLLHEQYF.

In nucleotides, the CDR3 is TGTGCCAGCAGTAATCTGAAGGGTTACGAGCAGTACTTC. The encoded protein is CASSNLKGYEQYF. The chain combines TRBV28 with TRBJ2-7, with no clear D. The V end was cut by 5 bases, the J end by 4 bases, with 12 bases between. Germline V gives CDR1 MDHEN, CDR2 SYDVKM. The CDR3 is 13 residues long.

The rearrangement joins TRBV7-9 to TRBJ1-2; a possible D gene is TRBD1 (5 bases). The CDR3 runs to 14 residues. Germline V gene data show CDR1 as SEHNR and CDR2 as FQNEAQ (reference sequence). V lost 5 bases to trimming and J lost 4 bases, with 14 bases between them. The CDR3 is CASSPVLRAYGYTF. CDR3 nucleotides: TGTGCCAGCAGCCCAGTGCTCAGGGCCTATGGCTACACCTTC.

This chain's CDR3 is CASSLSGSYEQYF. DNA for the CDR3: TGTGCCAGCAGTTTAAGCGGCTCCTACGAGCAGTACTTC. This chain links TRBV27 with TRBJ2-7; perhaps TRBD2 as D (5 bases). The CDR3 totals 13 residues. The ends were cut back, 2 bases at V and 0 bases at J, with 5 bases in the middle. Germline-derived CDR1 and CDR2 are MNHEY and SMNVEV (reference sequence).

The V and J genes are TRBV28 and TRBJ2-7; TRBD2 might be the D (5 bases). The germline gives CDR1 MDHEN, CDR2 SYDVKM. CDR3 length equals 15 residues. V lost 1 base to trimming and J lost 0 bases, with 10 bases between them. CDR3 nucleotide sequence: TGTGCCAGCAGTTTATTAACGAGGGACTCCTACGAGCAGTACTTC. Protein sequence: CASSLLTRDSYEQYF. Full variable domain (rest looked up from reference TRBV28 and TRBJ2-7): DVKVTQSSRYLVKRTGEKVFLECVQDMDHENMFWYRQDPGLGLRLIYFSYDVKMKEKGDIPEGYSVSREKKERFSLILESASTNQTSMYLCASSLLTRDSYEQYFGPGTRLTVT.

This clone has just one count. This rearrangement joins TRBV4-3 to TRBJ1-2; TRBD1 matches 9 bases. Germline trimming cut 1 base from V and 4 bases from J; bases unmatched to any gene: 4. CDR1 is LGHNA and CDR2 is YSLEER in the germline V gene. This CDR3 is built from 15 residues. CDR3 coding DNA: TGCGCCAGCAGCCAAGGGTGGGGACAGGGCTATGGCTACACCTTC. This codes for CASSQGWGQGYGYTF.

CDR3 in amino acids: CASTLQGGNTEAFF. Written as DNA, the CDR3 is TGTGCCAGTACCCTACAGGGGGGCAACACTGAAGCTTTCTTT. This chain connects TRBV19 to TRBJ1-1; 8 bases are a match to TRBD1. The ends lost 7 bases at V and 2 bases at J; junction bases unmatched: 6. In germline, CDR1 is LNHDA, CDR2 SQIVND (reference sequence). This CDR3 is 14 amino acids long.

The CDR3 reads CASSYPPSGTSDEQFF. CDR3 nucleotide sequence: TGTGCCAGCAGCTACCCTCCTAGCGGGACTTCTGATGAGCAGTTCTTC. The rearrangement uses TRBV11-2 and TRBJ2-1, with 9 bases lining up with TRBD2. Unmatched junction bases numbered 12, after V lost 4 bases and J lost 8 bases. The CDR3 has 16 amino acids. Per germline, CDR1 SGHAT and CDR2 FQNNGV.

The chain recombines TRBV6-5 with TRBJ2-4, with D perhaps matching TRBD1 (5 bases). CDR1 is MNHEY, CDR2 SVGAGI, per germline. V lost 4 bases and J 9 bases, leaving 16 bases between the germline ends. CDR3 size: 14 residues. The CDR3, as DNA: TGTGCCAGCAGTTGGGGCGACATCAACAGCATTCAGTACTTC. Its protein is CASSWGDINSIQYF.

The chain combines TRBV11-3 with TRBJ2-2; no clear D. V was trimmed by 1 base and J by 2 bases, leaving 5 bases between them. The CDR3 extends over 14 amino acids. Germline assignment: CDR1 SGHNT and CDR2 YENEEA. The CDR3: CASSLGDNTGELFF. The CDR3 DNA is TGTGCCAGCAGCTTAGGAGATAACACCGGGGAGCTGTTTTTT.

The chain is built from TRBV5-1 and TRBJ2-7; D call uncertain. The germline V and J ends were trimmed by 4 bases and 0 bases, with 8 bases remaining between them. This CDR3 region has 13 residues. Germline CDR1 SGHRS, CDR2 YFSETQ. This chain's CDR3 is CASSGESSYEQYF. Written as DNA, the CDR3 is TGCGCCAGCAGCGGTGAGAGCTCCTACGAGCAGTACTTC.

The J gene is TRBJ2-2, the V gene TRBV28; 7 bases are a match to TRBD1. Germline V gene sequence: CDR1 MDHEN, CDR2 SYDVKM. This CDR3 contains 15 residues. Germline trimming cut 3 bases from V and 4 bases from J; bases unmatched to any gene: 5. The CDR3 spells CASSFRQGFTGELFF. DNA of the CDR3: TGTGCCAGCAGTTTCCGACAGGGTTTCACCGGGGAGCTGTTTTTT.

The CDR3: CASSFVTVGNTEAFF. The DNA for the CDR3 is TGTGCCAGCAGCTTTGTTACCGTAGGGAACACTGAAGCTTTCTTT. The chain has TRBV7-9 and TRBJ1-1; D gene ambiguous. Trimming stripped 3 bases from V and 1 base from J, with 12 bases between. CDR1 is SEHNR, CDR2 FQNEAQ, per germline (reference sequence). The CDR3 spans 15 residues.

The chain employs TRBV7-2 and TRBJ1-4, with TRBD1 as a possible D gene (5 bases). The length of the CDR3 is 13 residues. CDR1 is SGHTA, CDR2 FQGNSA, per germline. V was shortened by 8 bases and J by 3 bases, with 10 bases between the two germline ends. CDR3 protein: CASWGGANEKLFF. The CDR3 region has the DNA TGTGCCAGCTGGGGAGGGGCTAATGAAAAACTGTTTTTT.

V and J are TRBV5-6 and TRBJ2-2, with D perhaps matching TRBD2 (5 bases). The CDR3 has 14 residues. The germline V gene encodes CDR1 SGHDT and CDR2 YYEEEE. Trimming stripped 0 bases from V and 3 bases from J, with 6 bases between. The CDR3 spells CASSLVRDTGELFF. The CDR3 coding sequence is TGTGCCAGCAGCTTGGTGCGGGACACCGGGGAGCTGTTTTTT.

CDR3 sequence (DNA): TGTGCCAGCAGCGAAATAGACAGGCCCTTCTACGAGCAGTACTTC. It codes for CASSEIDRPFYEQYF. The chain uses TRBV5-6 and TRBJ2-7; perhaps TRBD1 as D (6 bases). Germline CDR1 is SGHDT and CDR2 is YYEEEE. The CDR3 sequence is 15 residues long. The V end was cut by 4 bases, the J end by 3 bases, with 17 bases between.

The CDR3 is CASSSPQGALDEQYF. DNA of the CDR3: TGTGCCAGCAGCTCCCCGCAGGGGGCTTTGGACGAGCAGTACTTC. This chain uses TRBV11-2 with TRBJ2-7; 8 positions match TRBD1. Trimming cost V 4 bases and J 5 bases; bases outside gene matches: 10. The CDR3 extends over 15 amino acids. Germline V lookup: CDR1 SGHAT, CDR2 FQNNGV.

The chain is built from TRBV11-3 and TRBJ2-1; no clear D gene. The CDR3 is made up of 11 amino acids. The V gene's germline CDR1 is SGHNT and CDR2 YENEEA. V lost 1 base and J lost 9, with 4 bases in between. The CDR3 spells CASSLGGEQFF. The CDR3 DNA sequence: TGTGCCAGCAGCTTAGGGGGTGAGCAGTTCTTC.

This clone was recorded once. V usage is TRBV7-9 and J usage is TRBJ2-7; D not certain. V was cut by 5 bases and J by 4 bases, with 18 bases left in between. Looked up from germline, CDR1 is SEHNR and CDR2 is FQNEAQ (reference sequence). The CDR3 runs 15 residues. The CDR3 sequence: CASSPDIGEAYEQYF. The CDR3 DNA reads TGTGCCAGCAGCCCAGACATCGGTGAAGCTTACGAGCAGTACTTC.

This clone has a single count. This sequence joins TRBV28 and TRBJ2-3, with D possibly TRBD2 on 6 matching bases. Germline CDR1 MDHEN, CDR2 SYDVKM. The CDR3 is 16 amino acids. Deletions cut 3 bases from V and 1 base from J, with 14 bases between. The CDR3 nucleotides read TGTGCCAGCAGTTTGCGGAGGGAGGCGGGCACAGATACGCAGTATTTT. It encodes CASSLRREAGTDTQYF.